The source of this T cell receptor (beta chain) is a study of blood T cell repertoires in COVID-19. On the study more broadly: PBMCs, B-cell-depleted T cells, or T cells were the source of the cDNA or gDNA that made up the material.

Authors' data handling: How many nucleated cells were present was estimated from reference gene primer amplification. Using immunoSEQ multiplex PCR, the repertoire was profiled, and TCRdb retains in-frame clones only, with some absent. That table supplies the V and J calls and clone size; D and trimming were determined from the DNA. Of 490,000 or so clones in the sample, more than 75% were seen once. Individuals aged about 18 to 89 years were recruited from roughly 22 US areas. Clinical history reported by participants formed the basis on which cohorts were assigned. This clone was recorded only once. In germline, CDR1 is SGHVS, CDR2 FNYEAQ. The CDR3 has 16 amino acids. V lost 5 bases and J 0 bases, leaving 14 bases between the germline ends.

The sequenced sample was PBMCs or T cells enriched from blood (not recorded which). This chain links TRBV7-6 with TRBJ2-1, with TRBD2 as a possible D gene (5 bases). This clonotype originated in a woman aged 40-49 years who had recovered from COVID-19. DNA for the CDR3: TGTGCCAGCAGCGAAACAAGCGGAGGCTCCTACAATGAGCAGTTCTTC. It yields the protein CASSETSGGSYNEQFF.